The 5 T cell receptor beta chains reported below all come from one sample, sequenced in a study of siplizumab effects on memory and regulatory T cells. Some clones are missing from TCRdb's copy, which holds only in-frame ones; the method was immunoSEQ multiplex PCR. The sample yields approximately 100,000 clones, roughly nine tenths seen once. Sequenced: Tregs sorted from blood. The receptors stem from a human donor in good health.

The chain uses TRBV5-4 and TRBJ2-3, with D tentatively TRBD2 (5 bases). This CDR3 is 14 amino acids long. V dropped 2 bases and J dropped 0 bases, with 7 bases sitting between them. Germline CDR1 SGHNT, CDR2 YYREEE (reference sequence). The CDR3 protein is CASSFPGSTDTQYF. CDR3 DNA: TGTGCCAGCAGCTTCCCGGGAAGCACAGATACGCAGTATTTT.

The V gene is TRBV1, the J gene TRBJ2-1; the table's D call TRBD2 went unverified against the DNA. TRBV1 is a recognized pseudogene. The CDR3 loop spans 16 amino acids. The CDR3 nucleotides are TGCACCAGCAGCCACGGGGGGACTAGCGGCTACAATGAGCAGTTCTTC. Its protein product is CTSSHGGTSGYNEQFF.

V and J are TRBV19 and TRBJ2-2; D gene uncertain. The CDR3 has 12 residues. The germline gives CDR1 LNHDA, CDR2 SQIVND (reference sequence). The V and J ends lost 2 bases and 6 bases respectively, with 4 bases between them. The chain's CDR3 is CASSIFPGELFF. CDR3 DNA: TGTGCCAGTAGTATATTCCCCGGGGAGCTGTTTTTT.

This sequence joins TRBV28 and TRBJ2-6, with D hard to call. This CDR3 spans 13 amino acids. Trimming removed 10 bases from V and 0 bases from J, with 7 bases in between. Germline CDR1 is MDHEN and CDR2 is SYDVKM. Here the CDR3 DNA reads TGTGCCATCAAGGTCTCTGGGGCCAACGTCCTGACTTTC. It specifies CAIKVSGANVLTF.

This clone was seen a single time. The chain has TRBV19 and TRBJ1-5; a possible D gene is TRBD1 (5 bases). The CDR3 consists of 17 residues. Trimming cost V 1 base and J 0 bases, with 13 bases left between them. CDR1 and CDR2 from the germline V gene are LNHDA and SQIVND (reference sequence). CDR3 nucleotides: TGTGCCAGTAGTATAGGCAGGCGGGGACCTAGCAATCAGCCCCAGCATTTT. Translating gives CASSIGRRGPSNQPQHF.